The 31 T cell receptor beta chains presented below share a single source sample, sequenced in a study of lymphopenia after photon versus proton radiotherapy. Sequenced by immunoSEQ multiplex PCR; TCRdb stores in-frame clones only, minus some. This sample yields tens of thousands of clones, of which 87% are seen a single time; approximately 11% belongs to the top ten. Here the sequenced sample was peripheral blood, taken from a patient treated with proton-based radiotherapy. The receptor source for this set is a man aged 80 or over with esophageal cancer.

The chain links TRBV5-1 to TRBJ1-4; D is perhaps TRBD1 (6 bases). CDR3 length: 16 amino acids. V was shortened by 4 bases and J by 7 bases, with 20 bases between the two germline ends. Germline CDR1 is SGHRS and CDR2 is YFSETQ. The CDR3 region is CASSPDSGGRGEKLFF. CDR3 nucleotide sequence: TGCGCCAGCAGCCCAGATTCGGGGGGCCGGGGTGAAAAACTGTTTTTT.

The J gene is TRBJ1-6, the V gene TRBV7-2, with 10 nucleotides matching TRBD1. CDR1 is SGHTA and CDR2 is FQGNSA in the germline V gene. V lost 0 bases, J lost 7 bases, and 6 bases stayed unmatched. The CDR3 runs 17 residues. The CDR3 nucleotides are TGTGCCAGCAGCTTAGCTCGGGTGGGACAGGGGAATTCACCCCTCCACTTT. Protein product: CASSLARVGQGNSPLHF.

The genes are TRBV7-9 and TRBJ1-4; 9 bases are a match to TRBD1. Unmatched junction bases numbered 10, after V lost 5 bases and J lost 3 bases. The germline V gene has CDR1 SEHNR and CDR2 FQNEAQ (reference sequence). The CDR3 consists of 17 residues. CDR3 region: CASSLGQGRGANEKLFF. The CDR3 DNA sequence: TGTGCCAGCAGCCTCGGACAGGGGAGGGGAGCTAATGAAAAACTGTTTTTT.

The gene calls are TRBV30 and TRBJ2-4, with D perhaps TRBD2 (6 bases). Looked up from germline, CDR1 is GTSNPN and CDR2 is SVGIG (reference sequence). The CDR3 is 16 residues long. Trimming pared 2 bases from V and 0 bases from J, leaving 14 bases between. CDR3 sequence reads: CAWSWGLFLAKNIQYF. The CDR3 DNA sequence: TGTGCCTGGAGTTGGGGACTCTTTTTAGCCAAAAACATTCAGTACTTC.

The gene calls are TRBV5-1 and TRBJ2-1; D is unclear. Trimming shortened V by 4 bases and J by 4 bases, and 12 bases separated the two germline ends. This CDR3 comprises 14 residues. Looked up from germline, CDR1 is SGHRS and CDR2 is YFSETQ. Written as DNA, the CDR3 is TGCGCCAGCAGCCCCGACCACAGTTACAATGAGCAGTTCTTC. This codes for CASSPDHSYNEQFF.

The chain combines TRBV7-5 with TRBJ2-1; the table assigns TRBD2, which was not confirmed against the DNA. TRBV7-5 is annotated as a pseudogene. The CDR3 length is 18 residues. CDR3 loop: CVRSLDRLAGFLSDEQFF. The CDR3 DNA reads TGTGTCAGAAGCTTAGATAGGCTAGCGGGATTTCTTTCCGATGAGCAGTTCTTC.

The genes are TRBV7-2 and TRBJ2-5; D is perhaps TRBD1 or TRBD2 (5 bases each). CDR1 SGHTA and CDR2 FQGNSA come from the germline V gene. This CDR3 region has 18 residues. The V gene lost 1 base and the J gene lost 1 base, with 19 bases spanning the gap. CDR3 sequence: CASSLVGTGRSFQETQYF. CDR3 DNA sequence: TGTGCCAGCAGCTTAGTGGGGACCGGACGGAGCTTCCAAGAGACCCAGTACTTC. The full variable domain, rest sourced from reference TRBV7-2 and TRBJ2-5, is GAGVSQSPSNKVTEKGKDVELRCDPISGHTALYWYRQSLGQGLEFLIYFQGNSAPDKSGLPSDRFSAERTGGSVSTLTIQRTQQEDSAVYLCASSLVGTGRSFQETQYFGPGTRLLVL.

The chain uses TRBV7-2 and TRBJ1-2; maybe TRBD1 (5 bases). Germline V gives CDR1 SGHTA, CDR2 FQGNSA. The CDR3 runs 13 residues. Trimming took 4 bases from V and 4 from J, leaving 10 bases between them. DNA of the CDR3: TGTGCCAGCAGCTCCGCCGGGGCCTATGGCTACACCTTC. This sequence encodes CASSSAGAYGYTF.

As DNA, the CDR3 is TGTGCCAGCAGTTTATCCCCCGGACAGACAAATCAGCCCCAGCATTTT. Encoded protein: CASSLSPGQTNQPQHF. This chain joins TRBV28 and TRBJ1-5; a possible D gene is TRBD1 (6 bases). Trimming shortened V by 1 base and J by 4 bases, and 14 bases separated the two germline ends. This CDR3 has 16 amino acids. From germline, CDR1 is MDHEN and CDR2 SYDVKM.

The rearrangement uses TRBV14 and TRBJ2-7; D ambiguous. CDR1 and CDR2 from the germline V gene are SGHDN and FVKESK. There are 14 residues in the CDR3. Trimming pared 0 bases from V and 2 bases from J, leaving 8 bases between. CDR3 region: CASSQDFGTYEQYF. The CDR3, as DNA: TGTGCCAGCAGCCAAGATTTTGGCACCTACGAGCAGTACTTC. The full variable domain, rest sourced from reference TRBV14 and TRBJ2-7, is EAGVTQFPSHSVIEKGQTVTLRCDPISGHDNLYWYRRVMGKEIKFLLHFVKESKQDESGMPNNRFLAERTGGTYSTLKVQPAELEDSGVYFCASSQDFGTYEQYFGPGTRLTVT.

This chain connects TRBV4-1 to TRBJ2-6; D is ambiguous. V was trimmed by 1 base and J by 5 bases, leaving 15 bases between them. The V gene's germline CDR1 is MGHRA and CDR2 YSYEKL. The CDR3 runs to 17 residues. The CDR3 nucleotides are TGCGCCAGCAGCCAAGCGGAACCACAAAGTCGGGCCAACGTCCTGACTTTC. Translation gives CASSQAEPQSRANVLTF.

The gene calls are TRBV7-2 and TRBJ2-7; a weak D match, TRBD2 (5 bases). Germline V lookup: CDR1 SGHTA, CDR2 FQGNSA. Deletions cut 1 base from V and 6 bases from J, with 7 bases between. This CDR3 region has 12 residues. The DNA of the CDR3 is TGTGCCAGCAGCTTAGGAGGGTCCGAGCAGTACTTC. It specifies CASSLGGSEQYF.

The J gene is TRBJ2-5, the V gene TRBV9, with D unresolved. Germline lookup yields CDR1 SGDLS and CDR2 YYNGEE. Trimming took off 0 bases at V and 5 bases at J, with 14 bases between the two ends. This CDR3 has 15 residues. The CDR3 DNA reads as TGTGCCAGCAGCGTAGCCGGCCTCAAAGGGGAGACCCAGTACTTC. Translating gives CASSVAGLKGETQYF.

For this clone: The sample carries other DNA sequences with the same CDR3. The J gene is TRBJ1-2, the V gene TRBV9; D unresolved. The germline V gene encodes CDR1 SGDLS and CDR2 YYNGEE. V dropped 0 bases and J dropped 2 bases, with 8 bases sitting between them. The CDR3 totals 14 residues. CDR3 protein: CASSVGGRNYGYTF. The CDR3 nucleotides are TGTGCCAGCAGCGTAGGCGGCAGAAACTATGGCTACACCTTC.

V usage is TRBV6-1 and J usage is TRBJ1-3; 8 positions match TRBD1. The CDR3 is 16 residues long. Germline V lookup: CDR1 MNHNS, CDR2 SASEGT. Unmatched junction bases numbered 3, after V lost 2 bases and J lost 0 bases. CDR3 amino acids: CASSEQGAFSGNTIYF. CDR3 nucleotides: TGTGCCAGCAGTGAACAGGGGGCCTTCTCTGGAAACACCATATATTTT.

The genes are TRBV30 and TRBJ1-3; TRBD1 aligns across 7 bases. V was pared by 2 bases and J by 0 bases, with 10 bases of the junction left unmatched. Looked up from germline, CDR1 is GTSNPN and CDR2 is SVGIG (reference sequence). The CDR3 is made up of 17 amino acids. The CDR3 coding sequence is TGTGCCTGGAGTATCCCTCCGGGACAGAACTCTGGAAACACCATATATTTT. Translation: CAWSIPPGQNSGNTIYF.

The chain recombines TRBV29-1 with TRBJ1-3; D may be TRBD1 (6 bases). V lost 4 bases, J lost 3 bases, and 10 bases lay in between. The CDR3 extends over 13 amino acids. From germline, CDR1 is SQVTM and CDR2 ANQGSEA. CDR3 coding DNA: TGCAGCGTTGGGGGGCAAATTGGAAACACCATATATTTT. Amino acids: CSVGGQIGNTIYF.

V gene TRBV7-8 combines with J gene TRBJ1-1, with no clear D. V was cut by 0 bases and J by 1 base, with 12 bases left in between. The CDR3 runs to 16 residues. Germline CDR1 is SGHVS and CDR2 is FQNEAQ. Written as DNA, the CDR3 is TGTGCCAGCAGCTTAGCGGTGCCACCTGAGAACACTGAAGCTTTCTTT. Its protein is CASSLAVPPENTEAFF.

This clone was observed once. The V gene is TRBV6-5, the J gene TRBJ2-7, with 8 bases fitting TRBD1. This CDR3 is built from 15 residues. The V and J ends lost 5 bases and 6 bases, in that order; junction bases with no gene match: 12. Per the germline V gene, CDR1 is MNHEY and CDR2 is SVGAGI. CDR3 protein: CASSQTGQGGAEQYF. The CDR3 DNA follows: TGTGCCAGCAGTCAAACCGGACAGGGAGGAGCCGAGCAGTACTTC.

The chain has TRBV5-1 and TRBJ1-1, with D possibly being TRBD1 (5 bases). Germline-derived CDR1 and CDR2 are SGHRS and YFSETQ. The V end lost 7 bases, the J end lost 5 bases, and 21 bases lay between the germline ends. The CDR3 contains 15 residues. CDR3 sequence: CASRAGVVGQTEAFF. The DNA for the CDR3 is TGCGCCAGCCGGGCGGGGGTGGTGGGGCAGACTGAAGCTTTCTTT.

The CDR3 coding sequence is TGTGCCTGGAGCAGACCACGGGGTAATGAAAAACTGTTTTTT. Translated: CAWSRPRGNEKLFF. The genes are TRBV30 and TRBJ1-4; no reliable D call. The CDR3 covers 14 residues. Trimming pared 3 bases from V and 4 bases from J, leaving 12 bases between. Germline V gene lookup returns CDR1 GTSNPN and CDR2 SVGIG (reference sequence).

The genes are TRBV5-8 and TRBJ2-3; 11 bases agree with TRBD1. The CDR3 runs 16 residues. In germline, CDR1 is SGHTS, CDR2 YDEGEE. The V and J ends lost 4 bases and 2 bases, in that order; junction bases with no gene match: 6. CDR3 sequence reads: CASSRGQGGHTDTQYF. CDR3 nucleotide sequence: TGTGCCAGCAGCAGGGGACAGGGGGGCCACACAGATACGCAGTATTTT. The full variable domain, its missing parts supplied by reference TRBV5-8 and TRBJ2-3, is EAGVTQSPTHLIKTRGQQATLRCSPISGHTSVYWYQQALGLGLQFLLWYDEGEERNRGNFPPRFSGRQFPNYSSELNVNALELEDSALYLCASSRGQGGHTDTQYFGPGTRLTVL.

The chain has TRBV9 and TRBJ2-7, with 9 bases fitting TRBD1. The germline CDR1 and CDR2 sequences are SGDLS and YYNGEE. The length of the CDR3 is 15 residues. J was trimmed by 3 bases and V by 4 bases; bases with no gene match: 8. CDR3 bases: TGTGCCAGCAGCCCCCAAGGGACAGGGATCTACGAGCAGTACTTC. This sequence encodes CASSPQGTGIYEQYF.

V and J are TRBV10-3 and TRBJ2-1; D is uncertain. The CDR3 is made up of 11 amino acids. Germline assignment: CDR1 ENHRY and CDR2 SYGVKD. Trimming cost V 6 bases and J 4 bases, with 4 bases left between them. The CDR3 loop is CAISEYNEQFF. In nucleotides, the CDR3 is TGTGCCATCAGCGAATACAATGAGCAGTTCTTC.

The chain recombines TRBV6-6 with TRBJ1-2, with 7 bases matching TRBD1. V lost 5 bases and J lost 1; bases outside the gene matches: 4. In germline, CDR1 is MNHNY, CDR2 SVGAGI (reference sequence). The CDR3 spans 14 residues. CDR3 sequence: CASSRDRINYGYTF. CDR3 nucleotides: TGTGCCAGCAGTCGGGACAGAATTAACTATGGCTACACCTTC.

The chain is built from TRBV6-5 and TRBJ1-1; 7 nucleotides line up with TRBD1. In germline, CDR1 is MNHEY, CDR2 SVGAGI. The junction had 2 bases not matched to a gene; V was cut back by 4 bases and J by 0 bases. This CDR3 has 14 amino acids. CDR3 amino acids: CASSSGGMNTEAFF. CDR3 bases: TGTGCCAGCAGTTCAGGGGGAATGAACACTGAAGCTTTCTTT.

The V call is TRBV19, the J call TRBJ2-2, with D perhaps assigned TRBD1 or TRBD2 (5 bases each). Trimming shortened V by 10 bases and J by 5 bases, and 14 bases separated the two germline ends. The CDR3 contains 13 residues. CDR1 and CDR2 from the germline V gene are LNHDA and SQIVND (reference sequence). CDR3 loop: CATSLGTTGELFF. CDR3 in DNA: TGTGCCACCTCTTTGGGGACGACCGGGGAGCTGTTTTTT.

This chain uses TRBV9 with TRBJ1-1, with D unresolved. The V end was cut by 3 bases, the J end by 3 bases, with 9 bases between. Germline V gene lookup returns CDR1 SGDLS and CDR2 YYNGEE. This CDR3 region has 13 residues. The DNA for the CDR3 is TGTGCCAGCAGCGGAGAGGTCGACACTGAAGCTTTCTTT. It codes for CASSGEVDTEAFF.

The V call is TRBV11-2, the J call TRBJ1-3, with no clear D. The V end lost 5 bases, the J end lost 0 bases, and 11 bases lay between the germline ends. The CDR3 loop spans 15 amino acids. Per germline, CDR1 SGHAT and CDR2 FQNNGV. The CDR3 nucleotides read TGTGCCAGCAGCCCCTCAACCGTCTCTGGAAACACCATATATTTT. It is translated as CASSPSTVSGNTIYF.

In DNA form, the CDR3 reads TGCAGCGCTGACAGGGGCGGTACCTATGGCTACACCTTC. Its protein product is CSADRGGTYGYTF. The chain carries TRBV29-1 and TRBJ1-2; TRBD1 matches 8 bases. The V segment lost 7 bases and the J segment 4 bases; nucleotides outside the gene matches: 8. CDR3 size: 13 residues. In germline, CDR1 is SQVTM, CDR2 ANQGSEA.

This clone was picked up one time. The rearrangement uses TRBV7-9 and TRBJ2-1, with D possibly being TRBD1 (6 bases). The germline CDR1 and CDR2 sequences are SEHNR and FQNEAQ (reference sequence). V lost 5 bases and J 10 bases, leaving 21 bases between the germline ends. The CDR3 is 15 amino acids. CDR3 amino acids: CASSHKTGTSQEQFF. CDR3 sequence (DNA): TGTGCCAGCAGCCACAAGACAGGCACCAGCCAGGAGCAGTTCTTC.